A selection of T cell receptor beta chains follows, all from one sample in a study of response to subunit inactivated influenza vaccine. MiXCR was run by TCRdb on the RT-PCR reads, yielding one entry per CDR3 protein. This sample has approximately 530,000 distinct CDR3 sequences, with around 8% found just once. Sequencing used PBMCs from blood, obtained around 25 months after vaccination. Every receptor here comes from a man between 45 and 75 years old who received an inactivated influenza vaccine. The CDR3 runs from the conserved cysteine through the conserved F or W. A D gene is named only where the DNA matches it firmly. Clone size is not always given. Where it is, it says once, few, many or a class for expanded clones.

clone_size	v_call	d_call	j_call	cdr3_aa	cdr3_nt
NA	TRBV7-2	TRBD1	TRBJ2-5	CASSLRDRRETQYF	TGTGCCAGCAGCTTAAGGGACAGGAGGGAGACCCAGTACTTC
many	TRBV2	TRBD1	TRBJ2-7	CASSGEQGGLEYF	TGTGCCAGCAGTGGAGAACAGGGGGGCCTCGAGTACTTC
few	TRBV20-1	TRBD2	TRBJ2-2	CSARVTSGGTYTGELFF	TGCAGTGCTAGAGTCACTAGCGGGGGGACGTACACCGGGGAGCTGTTTTTT
NA	TRBV3-1	NA	TRBJ1-1	CASSQAAEAFF	TGTGCCAGCAGCCAAGCCGCTGAAGCTTTCTTT
few	TRBV7-2	NA	TRBJ2-5	CASSLRGRGGRETQYF	TGTGCCAGCAGCTTAAGGGGTCGGGGTGGGAGAGAGACCCAGTACTTC
few	TRBV20-1	NA	TRBJ2-6	CSARKGLASSGANVLTF	TGCAGTGCTAGGAAGGGACTCGCGAGCTCTGGGGCCAACGTCCTGACTTTC
few	TRBV9	NA	TRBJ1-1	CASSSRPHTEAFF	TGTGCCAGCAGCTCTCGGCCGCACACTGAAGCTTTCTTT
many	TRBV7-2	NA	TRBJ2-3	CASRTLTDTQYF	TGTGCCAGCAGGACTCTCACAGATACGCAGTATTTT
NA	TRBV6-2/TRBV6-3	NA	TRBJ2-1	CASSNTGLEFF	TGTGCCAGCAGTAATACAGGCCTCGAGTTCTTC
few	TRBV4-1	NA	TRBJ1-6	CASSKEGRSPYSPLHF	TGCGCCAGCAGCAAAGAAGGGAGGAGCCCGTATTCACCCCTCCACTTT
few	TRBV29-1	TRBD2	TRBJ2-1	CSVEGGRLAGGSNEQFF	TGCAGCGTTGAAGGAGGAAGACTAGCGGGGGGCAGCAATGAGCAGTTCTTC
NA	TRBV27	NA	TRBJ2-2	CASSLIRTEGPGELFF	TGTGCCAGCAGTTTAATAAGGACAGAGGGTCCCGGGGAGCTGTTTTTT
NA	TRBV6-1	NA	TRBJ2-2	CASGTGTPVTGELFF	TGTGCCAGCGGGACCGGGACACCCGTCACCGGGGAGCTGTTTTTT
NA	TRBV6-1	TRBD2	TRBJ2-1	CASSESGFAGELAGEYNEQFF	TGTGCCAGCAGTGAATCAGGTTTCGCAGGGGAACTAGCGGGAGAATACAATGAGCAGTTCTTC
NA	TRBV25-1	TRBD1	TRBJ2-2	CASSGFSSGTGSGELFF	TGTGCCAGCAGTGGGTTCTCCTCCGGGACAGGGTCCGGGGAGCTGTTTTTT
NA	TRBV4-3	NA	TRBJ1-1	CASSQDWQSPEAFF	TGCGCCAGCAGCCAAGATTGGCAGTCCCCTGAAGCTTTCTTT
many	TRBV6-1	TRBD2	TRBJ2-3	CASRPTGTSGLSTDTQYF	TGTGCCAGCAGGCCCACCGGGACTAGCGGGCTTAGCACAGATACGCAGTATTTT
few	TRBV11-2	TRBD1	TRBJ2-7	CASSRLRDRGYEQYF	TGTGCCAGCAGCCGACTCCGGGACAGGGGGTACGAGCAGTACTTC
NA	TRBV6-1	TRBD1	TRBJ2-3	CASSARGQTDTQYF	TGTGCCAGCAGCGCCCGGGGACAGACAGATACGCAGTATTTT
many	TRBV4-2	NA	TRBJ1-4	CASSPRRGENEKLFF	TGTGCCAGCAGCCCCCGGAGGGGGGAAAATGAAAAACTGTTTTTT
many	TRBV7-9	NA	TRBJ2-1	CASSSRTNPSQFF	TGTGCCAGCAGCTCTCGGACAAACCCGAGCCAGTTCTTC
few	TRBV28	NA	TRBJ1-6	CASSFDRPNSPLHF	TGTGCCAGCAGTTTTGACAGACCGAATTCACCCCTCCACTTT
few	TRBV10-3	NA	TRBJ2-7	CAISDRRGDEQYF	TGTGCCATCAGTGACCGGAGGGGGGACGAGCAGTACTTC
NA	TRBV5-6	TRBD2	TRBJ2-2	CASSFPGLTLTGELFF	TGTGCCAGCAGTTTTCCGGGACTAACCCTCACCGGGGAGCTGTTTTTT
few	TRBV30	TRBD1	TRBJ1-4	CAWSPWDRAVEKLFF	TGTGCCTGGAGTCCTTGGGACAGGGCGGTGGAAAAACTGTTTTTT
few	TRBV24-1	NA	TRBJ2-4	CATSASWDTVAKNIQYF	TGTGCCACCAGTGCATCGTGGGACACCGTAGCCAAAAACATTCAGTACTTC
few	TRBV4-1	TRBD1	TRBJ1-5	CASSQGRGDQPQHF	TGCGCCAGCAGCCAAGGCAGGGGGGATCAGCCCCAGCATTTT
NA	TRBV28	NA	TRBJ2-5	CASSLPPKGGGRTQYF	TGTGCCAGCAGTTTACCCCCGAAGGGGGGCGGGCGGACCCAGTACTTC
NA	TRBV10-3	NA	TRBJ1-5	CAISESMYQPQHF	TGTGCCATCAGTGAGTCGATGTATCAGCCCCAGCATTTT
NA	TRBV4-1	NA	TRBJ2-3	CASSQDDPSTDTQYF	TGCGCCAGCAGCCAAGACGATCCTAGCACAGATACGCAGTATTTT
few	TRBV12-3/TRBV12-4	NA	TRBJ1-5	CASSLSQGWNQPQHF	TGTGCCAGCAGTTTATCTCAGGGTTGGAATCAGCCCCAGCATTTT
few	TRBV18	TRBD1	TRBJ2-7	CASSPGQGIDYEQYF	TGTGCCAGCTCACCCGGACAGGGGATTGACTACGAGCAGTACTTC
NA	TRBV20-1	NA	TRBJ2-7	CSARDGTGVSLYEQYF	TGCAGTGCTAGAGATGGAACGGGGGTATCCCTCTACGAGCAGTACTTC
many	TRBV5-1	TRBD1	TRBJ2-5	CASSFNRGLGETQYF	TGCGCCAGCAGCTTTAACAGGGGCCTTGGGGAGACCCAGTACTTC
NA	TRBV5-5	NA	TRBJ1-1	CASSFAGYSEAFF	TGTGCCAGCAGCTTCGCAGGGTACAGTGAAGCTTTCTTT
NA	TRBV12-3/TRBV12-4	NA	TRBJ1-3	CASSLRMTVSGNTIYF	TGTGCCAGCAGCTTGCGAATGACAGTCTCTGGAAACACCATATATTTT
NA	TRBV20-1	NA	TRBJ2-4	CSARDPGGTKNIQYF	TGCAGTGCTAGAGATCCTGGGGGAACCAAAAACATTCAGTACTTC
few	TRBV4-1	NA	TRBJ1-1	CASSQGRRSEAFF	TGCGCCAGCAGCCAAGGAAGGAGGAGTGAGGCTTTCTTT
few	TRBV12-3/TRBV12-4	NA	TRBJ2-2	CASSLLASGELFF	TGTGCCAGCAGTTTACTAGCTTCCGGGGAGCTGTTTTTT
many	TRBV28	TRBD1	TRBJ2-2	CASSLLGRGRFTGELFF	TGTGCCAGCAGTTTATTGGGCAGGGGGCGCTTTACCGGGGAGCTGTTTTTT
NA	TRBV4-1	NA	TRBJ2-6	CASSQGGAYSGANVLTF	TGCGCCAGCAGCCAAGGAGGAGCATACTCTGGGGCCAACGTCCTGACTTTC
few	TRBV7-2	TRBD1	TRBJ1-1	CASSPWTGGRAFF	TGTGCCAGCAGCCCCTGGACAGGGGGCAGAGCTTTCTTT
many	TRBV9	NA	TRBJ2-3	CASSGQHDTQYF	TGTGCCAGCAGCGGCCAGCACGATACGCAGTATTTT
few	TRBV3-1	NA	TRBJ1-5	CASSQRGTEPQHF	TGTGCCAGCAGCCAACGGGGAACCGAGCCCCAGCATTTT
many	TRBV5-6	NA	TRBJ2-7	CASSLRQGGAYEQYF	TGTGCCAGCAGCTTGAGACAGGGAGGTGCCTACGAGCAGTACTTC
few	TRBV29-1	TRBD1	TRBJ1-1	CSVRITGTGWDEAFF	TGCAGCGTGCGAATTACCGGGACAGGGTGGGATGAAGCTTTCTTT
many	TRBV6-1	NA	TRBJ2-7	CASSPEGDHEQYF	TGTGCCAGCAGCCCCGAGGGGGACCACGAGCAGTACTTC
NA	TRBV4-1	NA	TRBJ1-4	CASSQDWLNEKLFF	TGCGCCAGCAGCCAAGATTGGCTTAATGAAAAACTGTTTTTT
NA	TRBV12-3/TRBV12-4	TRBD1	TRBJ1-5	CASSSYRGRDQPQHF	TGTGCCAGCAGCTCCTACAGGGGGCGAGATCAGCCCCAGCATTTT
NA	TRBV6-2/TRBV6-3	NA	TRBJ2-5	CASTPGTLYQETQYF	TGTGCCAGCACCCCCGGGACTTTGTACCAAGAGACCCAGTACTTC
few	TRBV12-3/TRBV12-4	NA	TRBJ2-1	CASSPGTPPGQFF	TGTGCCAGCAGCCCCGGGACCCCCCCCGGGCAGTTCTTC